These 23 T cell receptor beta chains originate from one sample sequenced in a study of blood T cell repertoires in COVID-19. Profiled with immunoSEQ multiplex PCR; TCRdb holds only in-frame clones, not every one. This table has under 350,000 clones, around 86% appearing once. The sample was PBMCs or T cells enriched from blood (not recorded which). Source of these receptors: a man aged 30 to 39 who had recovered from COVID-19.

V gene TRBV11-2 combines with J gene TRBJ2-3, with TRBD2 as a possible D gene (5 bases). Germline V lookup: CDR1 SGHAT, CDR2 FQNNGV. CDR3 length: 17 amino acids. V gave up 1 base and J gave up 3 bases, with 17 bases separating them. The CDR3 sequence is CASSLGTLAAGTDTQYF. Written as DNA, the CDR3 is TGTGCCAGCAGCTTAGGGACTTTGGCGGCCGGGACAGATACGCAGTATTTT. The full variable domain, with the rest looked up from reference TRBV11-2 and TRBJ2-3, is EAGVAQSPRYKIIEKRQSVAFWCNPISGHATLYWYQQILGQGPKLLIQFQNNGVVDDSQLPKDRFSAERLKGVDSTLKIQPAKLEDSAVYLCASSLGTLAAGTDTQYFGPGTRLTVL.

The CDR3 DNA follows: TGTGCCAGCAGCTCAGCTTCGGGTAATCATCAGCCCCAGCATTTT. Its protein is CASSSASGNHQPQHF. The chain combines TRBV7-2 with TRBJ1-5; D ambiguous. V dropped 4 bases and J dropped 5 bases, with 15 bases sitting between them. Germline V lookup: CDR1 SGHTA, CDR2 FQGNSA. The CDR3 is made up of 15 amino acids.

V and J are TRBV6-1 and TRBJ2-2; 10 bases line up with TRBD1. In germline, CDR1 is MNHNS, CDR2 SASEGT. The CDR3 length is 16 residues. After removal of 1 base from V and 3 bases from J, the junction contained 2 bases not matched to a gene. The CDR3 spells CASSEGTGGYTGELFF. The CDR3 DNA follows: TGTGCCAGCAGTGAAGGGACAGGGGGTTACACCGGGGAGCTGTTTTTT.

J is TRBJ1-5 and V is TRBV27; D gene uncertain. This CDR3 contains 17 residues. The germline V gene encodes CDR1 MNHEY and CDR2 SMNVEV (reference sequence). Trimming took 6 bases from V and 5 from J, leaving 23 bases between them. The CDR3 coding sequence is TGTGCCAGCAGCCCAGATGCTTGGGCAGCAAGTTATCAGCCCCAGCATTTT. It is translated as CASSPDAWAASYQPQHF.

The chain employs TRBV25-1 and TRBJ2-3; tentatively, D is TRBD2 (5 bases). The germline V gene has CDR1 MGHDK and CDR2 SYGVNS. The CDR3 totals 14 residues. Trimming took 2 bases from V and 12 from J, leaving 18 bases between them. The CDR3 DNA follows: TGTGCCAGCAGTGAACCCACTAGGCTGTTAGCCCAGTATTTT. Translating it yields CASSEPTRLLAQYF.

The CDR3 spells CASSRVEGWRETQYF. The CDR3 coding sequence is TGTGCCAGCAGTAGGGTTGAGGGCTGGCGAGAGACCCAGTACTTC. The chain couples TRBV28 to TRBJ2-5; TRBD2 is a possible D gene (5 bases). Germline lookup yields CDR1 MDHEN and CDR2 SYDVKM. The V end lost 5 bases, the J end lost 4 bases, and 17 bases lay between the germline ends. The CDR3 has 15 residues.

There are a few counts of this clone. V gene TRBV7-9 combines with J gene TRBJ2-5; the match to TRBD2 covers 7 bases. The V segment lost 5 bases and the J segment 4 bases; nucleotides outside the gene matches: 10. The CDR3 is made up of 15 amino acids. Germline lookup yields CDR1 SEHNR and CDR2 FQNEAQ (reference sequence). CDR3 coding DNA: TGTGCCAGCAGCCCGCGATCAGCGGGAATAGAGACCCAGTACTTC. Translation gives CASSPRSAGIETQYF.

This clone was detected only once. The rearrangement uses TRBV7-9 and TRBJ1-1, with a possible D match to TRBD1 (5 bases). Germline loops: CDR1 SEHNR, CDR2 FQNEAQ (reference sequence). Trimming removed 10 bases from V and 4 bases from J, with 13 bases in between. This CDR3 is 12 amino acids long. The DNA for the CDR3 is TGTGCCATCCGTCGGGGGATCACTGAAGCTTTCTTT. This codes for CAIRRGITEAFF.

The chain joins TRBV29-1 to TRBJ2-2; 13 nucleotides match TRBD2. There are 19 residues in the CDR3. The trim removed 4 bases at V and 6 bases at J, leaving 17 bases unmatched. CDR1 and CDR2 (germline): SQVTM, ANQGSEA. In DNA form, the CDR3 reads TGCAGCGTTGGTTTTGGCACTAGCGGGAGGGCCACTACACCCGGGGAGCTGTTTTTT. As protein: CSVGFGTSGRATTPGELFF.

V gene TRBV3-1 (or the pseudogene TRBV3-2) combines with J gene TRBJ1-1; D ambiguous. Trimming cost V 4 bases and J 11 bases, with 14 bases left between them. This CDR3 comprises 12 residues. Germline CDR1 LGHDT, CDR2 YNNKEL (reference sequence). CDR3 bases: TGTGCCAGCAGCCGGACTACCGGTGAGGCTTTCTTT. As protein: CASSRTTGEAFF.

The V call is TRBV10-2, the J call TRBJ2-7, with 7 positions matching TRBD2. With 0 bases clipped from V and 2 bases from J, the junction kept 4 bases outside the gene matches. The CDR3 consists of 15 residues. Germline-derived CDR1 and CDR2 are WSHSY and SAAADI. The CDR3 sequence is CASSESASGTYEQYF. The CDR3 coding sequence is TGCGCCAGCAGTGAGTCGGCTAGCGGAACCTACGAGCAGTACTTC.

This rearrangement joins TRBV2 to TRBJ1-5, with D maybe TRBD1 (5 bases). Germline assignment: CDR1 SNHLY and CDR2 FYNNEI. This CDR3 is built from 14 residues. V was clipped by 4 bases and J by 1 base, with 8 bases between them. This CDR3 reads CASSGDRSNQPQHF. As DNA, the CDR3 is TGTGCCAGCAGTGGAGACAGAAGCAATCAGCCCCAGCATTTT.

The J gene is TRBJ1-6, the V gene TRBV28, with D perhaps matching TRBD1 (6 bases). The germline V gene encodes CDR1 MDHEN and CDR2 SYDVKM. Trimming shortened V by 2 bases and J by 0 bases, and 14 bases separated the two germline ends. This CDR3 comprises 18 residues. CDR3 region: CASSLPRDTSSYNSPLHF. The CDR3 coding sequence is TGTGCCAGCAGTTTACCCCGGGACACGAGCTCCTATAATTCACCCCTCCACTTT.

This chain joins TRBV4-1 and TRBJ2-7, with 8 nucleotides matching TRBD2. Germline V CDR1 and CDR2: MGHRA, YSYEKL. CDR3 length equals 17 residues. The junction had 8 bases not matched to a gene; V was cut back by 1 base and J by 0 bases. The CDR3 DNA is TGCGCCAGCAGCCAAGCTATCCGGGGGGGAGCCTCCTACGAGCAGTACTTC. This sequence encodes CASSQAIRGGASYEQYF.

This chain links TRBV9 with TRBJ2-1, with TRBD2 matching 13 bases. The germline V gene has CDR1 SGDLS and CDR2 YYNGEE. The CDR3 has 16 residues. V shed 3 bases, J shed 4 bases, and the junction held 4 bases outside the gene matches. The CDR3 region is CASSDQLAGGYNEQFF. In DNA form, the CDR3 reads TGTGCCAGCAGCGACCAACTAGCGGGAGGGTACAATGAGCAGTTCTTC.

This chain uses TRBV11-2 with TRBJ1-3; 8 nucleotides agree with TRBD1. V gave up 2 bases and J gave up 0 bases; unmatched junction bases: 3. Germline values: CDR1 SGHAT, CDR2 FQNNGV. This CDR3 spans 16 amino acids. As DNA, the CDR3 is TGTGCCAGCAGCTTAAATACAGGGGGCTCTGGAAACACCATATATTTT. Residues: CASSLNTGGSGNTIYF.

The V and J genes are TRBV14 and TRBJ1-1; D uncertain. Trimming left V 0 bases short and J 3 bases short, with 17 bases between. This CDR3 contains 17 residues. CDR1 is SGHDN, CDR2 FVKESK, per germline. CDR3 sequence reads: CASSQDPPQRWDTEAFF. The CDR3 region has the DNA TGTGCCAGCAGCCAAGATCCCCCACAGAGATGGGACACTGAAGCTTTCTTT.

This clone was counted a single time. The rearrangement links TRBV5-4 to TRBJ2-2; 8 bases map to TRBD2. J was trimmed by 4 bases and V by 1 base; bases with no gene match: 6. Germline V lookup: CDR1 SGHNT, CDR2 YYREEE (reference sequence). The CDR3 covers 16 residues. DNA for the CDR3: TGTGCCAGCAGCTTGCGGGGGGGCAGTGCCACCGGGGAGCTGTTTTTT. The encoded protein is CASSLRGGSATGELFF.

CDR3 sequence (DNA): TGTGCCAGCAGCCAGCGACCGACAGGGTCTCTGTTCTTC. Translation gives CASSQRPTGSLFF. J is TRBJ2-1 and V is TRBV3-1 (or the pseudogene TRBV3-2); 7 bases match TRBD1. The germline V gene has CDR1 LGHDT and CDR2 YNNKEL (reference sequence). This CDR3 contains 13 residues. Trimming cost V 3 bases and J 15 bases; bases outside gene matches: 11.

This clone was seen only once. The chain is built from TRBV12-5 and TRBJ2-3; 9 bases fit TRBD1. CDR1 LGHNT and CDR2 FRNRAP come from the germline V gene. V gave up 5 bases and J gave up 1 base; unmatched junction bases: 4. CDR3 length: 15 amino acids. CDR3: CASGPDRGGTDTQYF. CDR3 in DNA: TGTGCTAGTGGTCCTGACAGGGGGGGCACAGATACGCAGTATTTT. The full variable domain, completed using reference TRBV12-5 and TRBJ2-3, is DARVTQTPRHKVTEMGQEVTMRCQPILGHNTVFWYRQTMMQGLELLAYFRNRAPLDDSGMPKDRFSAEMPDATLATLKIQPSEPRDSAVYFCASGPDRGGTDTQYFGPGTRLTVL.

This chain uses TRBV30 with TRBJ1-6; 10 bases align to TRBD1. The junction had 3 bases not matched to a gene; V was cut back by 0 bases and J by 10 bases. The CDR3 is made up of 14 amino acids. Germline V gene data show CDR1 as GTSNPN and CDR2 as SVGIG (reference sequence). CDR3 bases: TGTGCCTGGAGTGTGGGACAGGGGAGGTCACCCCTCCACTTT. Protein: CAWSVGQGRSPLHF.

The chain couples TRBV4-1 to TRBJ1-2, with 8 bases lining up with TRBD1. This CDR3 comprises 16 residues. V shed 0 bases and J 1 base; nucleotides not matched to a gene: 4. Germline V gene lookup returns CDR1 MGHRA and CDR2 YSYEKL. CDR3 residues: CASSQEGQAVNYGYTF. Written as DNA, the CDR3 is TGCGCCAGCAGCCAAGAGGGACAGGCCGTTAACTATGGCTACACCTTC.

The chain couples TRBV19 to TRBJ2-7; 9 bases line up with TRBD1. Germline CDR1 LNHDA, CDR2 SQIVND (reference sequence). The CDR3 totals 17 residues. Trimming took 6 bases from V and 4 from J; bases not matched to a gene: 16. The chain's CDR3 is CASRSNPPGQGNYEQYF. Written as DNA, the CDR3 is TGTGCCAGTAGGTCGAACCCCCCGGGACAGGGTAATTACGAGCAGTACTTC.